The next 20 T cell receptor beta chains were all read from a single sample in a study of blood T cells in healthy people across ages. Next came a second PCR, run for about 7 to 12 cycles, which used a sample-barcoded 5' primer along with a J-beta primer mix. TCRdb passed the 5' RACE reads through MiXCR, listing each CDR3 protein once. The sample includes over 700,000 distinct CDR3 sequences, 53% seen only once; the top ten take about 38%. Sequenced input: blood. These receptors all stem from a man older than 75 in good health.

V and J are TRBV5-1 and TRBJ2-1, with 9 bases fitting TRBD1. This CDR3 spans 17 amino acids. Unmatched junction bases numbered 17, after V lost 4 bases and J lost 9 bases. Germline V lookup: CDR1 SGHRS, CDR2 YFSETQ. CDR3 loop: CASSPAIGTGKTGEQFF. CDR3 DNA: TGCGCCAGCAGCCCCGCAATTGGGACAGGGAAAACTGGTGAGCAGTTCTTC.

CDR3 sequence (DNA): TGTGCCAGCAGCCAGGAACGGGACGACACTAACTATGGCTACACCTTC. Residues: CASSQERDDTNYGYTF. The genes are TRBV6-1 and TRBJ1-2, with D maybe TRBD1 (5 bases). Germline-derived CDR1 and CDR2 are MNHNS and SASEGT. Trimming left V 6 bases short and J 0 bases short, with 17 bases between. The CDR3 runs 16 residues.

This clonotype appeared a few times. The chain has TRBV29-1 and TRBJ1-2; D call uncertain. Germline-derived CDR1 and CDR2 are SQVTM and ANQGSEA. Trimming shortened V by 6 bases and J by 4 bases, and 6 bases separated the two germline ends. This CDR3 contains 10 residues. The CDR3 sequence is CSVARYGYTF. In DNA, the CDR3 is TGCAGCGTAGCCCGCTATGGCTACACCTTC.

The chain joins TRBV7-2 to TRBJ2-1, with D perhaps matching TRBD2 (6 bases). CDR3 length: 16 residues. Trimming pared 3 bases from V and 1 base from J, leaving 13 bases between. The germline V gene encodes CDR1 SGHTA and CDR2 FQGNSA. As DNA, the CDR3 is TGTGCCAGCAGCTTCTTTGGCGGGGTGTCCTACAATGAGCAGTTCTTC. This sequence encodes CASSFFGGVSYNEQFF.

The rearrangement links TRBV20-1 to TRBJ2-6; D is undetermined. V was pared by 4 bases and J by 2 bases, with 12 bases between. Germline CDR1 and CDR2: DFQATT and SNEGSKA (reference sequence). The CDR3 is made up of 15 amino acids. The CDR3 nucleotides read TGCAGTGCTAAGGTAGTGACTGCTGGGGCCAACGTCCTGACTTTC. Its translation: CSAKVVTAGANVLTF.

There are a few counts of this clonotype. The CDR3 protein is CSVGQGRGYTF. The CDR3 coding sequence is TGCAGCGTAGGACAGGGTAGGGGCTACACCTTC. V is TRBV29-1 and J is TRBJ1-2; 8 nucleotides align to TRBD1. The CDR3 covers 11 residues. V shed 6 bases and J 8 bases; nucleotides not matched to a gene: 5. Germline-derived CDR1 and CDR2 are SQVTM and ANQGSEA.

The chain links TRBV2 to TRBJ2-7; D is perhaps TRBD1 or TRBD2 (6 bases each). V was cut by 3 bases and J by 3 bases, with 15 bases left in between. The CDR3 consists of 15 residues. Per the germline V gene, CDR1 is SNHLY and CDR2 is FYNNEI. The CDR3 sequence: CASSETVGGGYEQYF. The CDR3 DNA is TGTGCCAGCAGTGAGACTGTGGGGGGCGGCTACGAGCAGTACTTC.

This clonotype was detected many times. The chain links TRBV11-2 to TRBJ1-2, with TRBD1 matching 7 bases. CDR1 SGHAT and CDR2 FQNNGV come from the germline V gene. After removal of 1 base from V and 8 bases from J, the junction contained 10 bases not matched to a gene. The CDR3 is 15 residues long. CDR3 nucleotide sequence: TGTGCCAGCAGCTTAGCCGACAGGGATCAAGACGGCTACACCTTC. The encoded protein is CASSLADRDQDGYTF. The full variable domain, completed using reference TRBV11-2 and TRBJ1-2, is EAGVAQSPRYKIIEKRQSVAFWCNPISGHATLYWYQQILGQGPKLLIQFQNNGVVDDSQLPKDRFSAERLKGVDSTLKIQPAKLEDSAVYLCASSLADRDQDGYTFGSGTRLTVV.

The V call is TRBV7-2, the J call TRBJ1-5; D is possibly TRBD1 (5 bases). This CDR3 spans 14 amino acids. Germline V gene lookup returns CDR1 SGHTA and CDR2 FQGNSA. Trimming pared 0 bases from V and 7 bases from J, leaving 10 bases between. The CDR3 nucleotides are TGTGCCAGCAGCTTAGCAGGGGCTGAACAGCCCCAGCATTTT. Its translation is CASSLAGAEQPQHF.

This clonotype showed up just a few times. The chain recombines TRBV28 with TRBJ2-6; no reliable D call. The V and J ends lost 10 bases and 3 bases respectively, with 4 bases between them. Germline loops: CDR1 MDHEN, CDR2 SYDVKM. The CDR3 is made up of 11 amino acids. The CDR3: CAIGGANVLTF. CDR3 DNA sequence: TGTGCCATAGGTGGGGCCAACGTCCTGACTTTC.

J is TRBJ2-1 and V is TRBV11-2; 7 bases fit TRBD2. Germline loops: CDR1 SGHAT, CDR2 FQNNGV. This CDR3 region has 16 residues. Trimming at V came to 4 bases and at J to 2 bases, leaving 8 bases not matched to a gene. CDR3 DNA sequence: TGTGCCAGCAGCTCGGGCGTAGCGGGTACCTACAATGAGCAGTTCTTC. It translates to CASSSGVAGTYNEQFF.

The rearrangement joins TRBV6-5 to TRBJ2-1; D is ambiguous. The germline V and J ends were trimmed by 7 bases and 0 bases, with 13 bases remaining between them. This CDR3 comprises 15 residues. Germline V gene data show CDR1 as MNHEY and CDR2 as SVGAGI. In DNA, the CDR3 is TGTGCCAGCACAACTCGGAGAAGCTCCTACAATGAGCAGTTCTTC. Translation: CASTTRRSSYNEQFF.

This clonotype has just a few counts. The V call is TRBV14, the J call TRBJ2-1; possibly TRBD1 for D (6 bases). The V gene lost 0 bases and the J gene lost 9 bases, with 12 bases spanning the gap. CDR1 SGHDN and CDR2 FVKESK come from the germline V gene. The CDR3 is made up of 14 amino acids. The CDR3 nucleotides read TGTGCCAGCAGCCAAGATTTCACAGGGACTGAGCAGTTCTTC. It translates to CASSQDFTGTEQFF.

This clonotype was counted a single time. The rearrangement joins TRBV24-1 to TRBJ2-2, with D uncertain. V lost 0 bases and J lost 4, with 11 bases in between. Looked up from germline, CDR1 is KGHDR and CDR2 is SFDVKD. There are 16 residues in the CDR3. The CDR3 sequence: CATSDLTGSVTGELFF. The DNA for the CDR3 is TGTGCCACCAGTGATTTGACGGGCAGCGTCACCGGGGAGCTGTTTTTT.

The chain couples TRBV5-4 to TRBJ2-3, with 13 bases fitting TRBD2. V dropped 0 bases and J dropped 5; count of bases not matched to a gene: 6. Looked up from germline, CDR1 is SGHNT and CDR2 is YYREEE (reference sequence). This CDR3 spans 17 amino acids. CDR3 coding DNA: TGTGCCAGCAGCTTGGGAGGACTAGCGGGGGAAATAGATACGCAGTATTTT. Protein sequence: CASSLGGLAGEIDTQYF.

The chain couples TRBV10-3 to TRBJ2-1, with D possibly called TRBD1 or TRBD2 (5 bases each). V was shortened by 3 bases and J by 5 bases, with 11 bases between the two germline ends. This CDR3 contains 14 residues. Germline V lookup: CDR1 ENHRY, CDR2 SYGVKD. CDR3 in amino acids: CAISDSVGDNEQFF. The CDR3 DNA follows: TGTGCCATCAGTGATAGCGTAGGGGACAATGAGCAGTTCTTC.

This clonotype was recorded only once. This chain links TRBV20-1 with TRBJ2-5; 7 bases align to TRBD1. The J call may be wrong; the DNA end is better matched by TRBJ2-7. The CDR3 runs to 13 residues. Germline loops: CDR1 DFQATT, CDR2 SNEGSKA (reference sequence). As DNA, the CDR3 is TGCAGTGCGGAACCGGGACAGACCTACGAGCAGTACTTC. This codes for CSAEPGQTYEQYF.

The chain uses TRBV20-1 and TRBJ2-7; the D gene could be TRBD1 or TRBD2 (5 bases each). The CDR3 covers 14 residues. Germline CDR1 reads DFQATT; CDR2 reads SNEGSKA (reference sequence). V lost 6 bases and J 4 bases, leaving 19 bases between the germline ends. The CDR3 sequence is CSAEKEGRRYEQYF. Here the CDR3 DNA reads TGCAGTGCCGAAAAAGAGGGACGGCGTTACGAGCAGTACTTC.

This chain uses TRBV20-1 with TRBJ2-7, with D tentatively TRBD2 (5 bases). CDR3 length: 14 residues. The V and J ends lost 1 base and 2 bases respectively, with 12 bases between them. Looked up from germline, CDR1 is DFQATT and CDR2 is SNEGSKA (reference sequence). The CDR3 sequence: CSARVGSDAYEQYF. The DNA for the CDR3 is TGCAGTGCTAGAGTCGGTAGCGACGCCTACGAGCAGTACTTC.

This clonotype has just a few counts. J is TRBJ2-1 and V is TRBV20-1, with TRBD2 as a possible D gene (5 bases). V was cut by 5 bases and J by 6 bases, with 14 bases left in between. The CDR3 totals 13 residues. Germline loops: CDR1 DFQATT, CDR2 SNEGSKA (reference sequence). In DNA form, the CDR3 reads TGCAGTGCTGGGCCCCGGGAATTCAATGAGCAGTTCTTC. As protein: CSAGPREFNEQFF.